This T cell receptor beta chain was obtained from a study of T cell changes during pregnancy in multiple sclerosis. The CDR3 spans 13 residues. J lost 10 bases, V lost 1 base, and 7 bases had no gene match. Germline V gives CDR1 SQVTM, CDR2 ANQGSEA. Method: immunoSEQ multiplex PCR; TCRdb's copy keeps in-frame clones and lacks some. The sample has around 44,000 clones, over 80% seen once. The V gene is TRBV29-1, the J gene TRBJ1-3; 7 bases map to TRBD1. The TCR comes from a female donor with multiple sclerosis, enrolled in a pregnancy study. The sample consisted of peripheral blood. CDR3: CSVEVTGQGTIYF. The CDR3 coding sequence is TGCAGCGTTGAAGTGACAGGGCAAGGGACCATATATTTT.